What follows is one TCR beta chain and its context. Its specificity is unknown. CTLA-4 blockade with ipilimumab, together with focal radiation, was given to patients with chemo-refractory metastatic non-small-cell lung cancer. The data were produced by immunoSEQ multiplex PCR, yet TCRdb's version contains in-frame clones alone and is incomplete. The sample carries under 70,000 clones, roughly 80% recorded once. Germline CDR1 and CDR2: SNHLY and FYNNEI. Unmatched junction bases numbered 8, after V lost 5 bases and J lost 2 bases. The CDR3 covers 15 residues. The data belong to a study of radiotherapy plus CTLA-4 blockade in lung cancer. About the research overall: Among enrolled patients, 15% to 20% responded and around 30% achieved disease control.

Whole-study findings and limits: Early blood T cell clone changes and increased post-radiation serum interferon-beta were reportedly the strongest response predictors. Some TCR clones had been derived from tumors. These clones expanded in peripheral blood after radiotherapy plus ipilimumab.

V and J are TRBV2 and TRBJ2-5, with 7 bases aligning to TRBD2. Specimen: peripheral blood, collected from a patient treated with radiotherapy plus ipilimumab. This receptor was taken from a human donor with non-small cell lung cancer who had a complete response to radiotherapy plus ipilimumab. CDR3: CASSWTRGSQETQYF. DNA for the CDR3: TGTGCCAGCAGTTGGACTAGGGGAAGTCAAGAGACCCAGTACTTC.